The next 14 T cell receptor beta chains were all read from a single sample in a study of blood T cell repertoires in COVID-19. Clones were sequenced by immunoSEQ multiplex PCR, and TCRdb holds only the in-frame ones, with some missing. The table has 200,000 to 250,000 clones, 86% seen once. Sequencing was carried out using PBMCs or T cells enriched from blood (not recorded which). The receptor set was obtained from a woman aged 45-65 years who had recovered from COVID-19.

J is TRBJ1-4 and V is TRBV5-1; D might be TRBD1 (6 bases). The CDR3 length is 15 residues. V was cut by 1 base and J by 4 bases, with 11 bases left in between. In germline, CDR1 is SGHRS, CDR2 YFSETQ. The CDR3 bases are TGCGCCAGCAGCTTGAAAAGGGGGTATAATGAAAAACTGTTTTTT. Residues: CASSLKRGYNEKLFF. The full variable domain, its missing parts supplied by reference TRBV5-1 and TRBJ1-4, is KAGVTQTPRYLIKTRGQQVTLSCSPISGHRSVSWYQQTPGQGLQFLFEYFSETQRNKGNFPGRFSGRQFSNSRSEMNVSTLELGDSALYLCASSLKRGYNEKLFFGSGTQLSVL.

The sample holds a few counts of this clone. V gene TRBV7-2 combines with J gene TRBJ2-5; D might be TRBD1 (6 bases). This CDR3 has 15 amino acids. From germline, CDR1 is SGHTA and CDR2 FQGNSA. Trimming cost V 4 bases and J 2 bases, with 14 bases left between them. In DNA form, the CDR3 reads TGTGCCAGCAGCTCCAAAAGGGACATACAAGAGACCCAGTACTTC. Encoded protein: CASSSKRDIQETQYF.

The rearrangement links TRBV7-2 to TRBJ2-1, with 13 bases matching TRBD2. V was pared by 4 bases and J by 12 bases, with 18 bases of the junction left unmatched. In germline, CDR1 is SGHTA, CDR2 FQGNSA. The CDR3 is 18 amino acids. This CDR3 reads CASSSHAIGLAGESGQFF. In DNA form, the CDR3 reads TGTGCCAGCAGCTCCCACGCTATCGGACTAGCGGGAGAGTCGGGGCAGTTCTTC.

V usage is TRBV2 and J usage is TRBJ2-3; unclear D gene. The CDR3 is made up of 14 amino acids. Per germline, CDR1 SNHLY and CDR2 FYNNEI. The V end lost 7 bases, the J end lost 0 bases, and 11 bases lay between the germline ends. The CDR3 DNA reads as TGTGCCAGCAACGCACGCACTAGCACAGATACGCAGTATTTT. This sequence encodes CASNARTSTDTQYF.

The CDR3 DNA is TGCGCCAGCAGCCAAGACCCTCAGGGGGCTGAAAAACTGTTTTTT. It yields the protein CASSQDPQGAEKLFF. V is TRBV4-3 and J is TRBJ1-4; 8 bases agree with TRBD1. The CDR3 contains 15 residues. Germline CDR1 reads LGHNA; CDR2 reads YSLEER. The V segment lost 0 bases and the J segment 7 bases; nucleotides outside the gene matches: 4.

The rearrangement uses TRBV28 and TRBJ1-3; D is ambiguous. This CDR3 region has 15 residues. CDR1 is MDHEN and CDR2 is SYDVKM in the germline V gene. Trimming took off 8 bases at V and 0 bases at J, with 14 bases between the two ends. The CDR3 sequence: CASRYRWSSGNTIYF. The CDR3 DNA reads TGTGCCAGCCGATATAGGTGGAGCTCTGGAAACACCATATATTTT.

The gene calls are TRBV19 and TRBJ2-1; D not resolved. In germline, CDR1 is LNHDA, CDR2 SQIVND (reference sequence). This CDR3 comprises 15 residues. V shed 3 bases and J shed 6 bases, with 15 bases lying between them. CDR3 sequence: CASSINGPGINEQFF. In DNA, the CDR3 is TGTGCCAGTAGTATTAATGGGCCAGGTATCAATGAGCAGTTCTTC.

This rearrangement joins TRBV4-2 to TRBJ2-4; 12 nucleotides align to TRBD2. V shed 1 base, J shed 13 bases, and the junction held 8 bases outside the gene matches. The CDR3 contains 15 residues. Germline CDR1 LGHNA, CDR2 YNFKEQ. The CDR3 DNA sequence: TGTGCCAGCAGCCAAGTGGCTAGCGGGGGGGCCCGGCAGTACTTC. It yields the protein CASSQVASGGARQYF.

This clone was counted once. The chain links TRBV7-4 to TRBJ1-5, with 7 nucleotides matching TRBD1. The trim removed 7 bases at V and 9 bases at J, leaving 9 bases unmatched. The CDR3 has 13 residues. Germline CDR1 and CDR2: SGHVT and SQSDAQ. This CDR3 is CASNRGGLVPQHF. CDR3 sequence (DNA): TGTGCCAGCAACAGGGGCGGTTTGGTGCCCCAGCATTTT. Complete variable domain (other parts from reference TRBV7-4 and TRBJ1-5): GAGVSQSPRYKVAKRGRDVALRCDSISGHVTLYWYRQTLGQGSEVLTYSQSDAQRDKSGRPSGRFSAERPERSVSTLKIQRTEQGDSAVYLCASNRGGLVPQHFGDGTRLSIL.

In nucleotides, the CDR3 is TGTGCCAGCAGCCCCCCCCCAGTACAAGAGACCCAGTACTTC. It yields the protein CASSPPPVQETQYF. This sequence joins TRBV2 and TRBJ2-5; D is unclear. Per germline, CDR1 SNHLY and CDR2 FYNNEI. This CDR3 comprises 14 residues. Trimming pared 6 bases from V and 2 bases from J, leaving 13 bases between.

The chain is built from TRBV6-5 and TRBJ2-7, with D hard to call. This CDR3 has 14 residues. V was pared by 5 bases and J by 6 bases, with 17 bases between. CDR1 and CDR2 from the germline V gene are MNHEY and SVGAGI. The CDR3 region is CASSTTGRGLEQYF. The CDR3 DNA follows: TGTGCCAGCAGTACAACGGGTCGAGGCCTCGAGCAGTACTTC.

V and J are TRBV30 and TRBJ1-1; D call uncertain. The CDR3 extends over 13 amino acids. The V end was cut by 6 bases, the J end by 5 bases, with 16 bases between. Germline assignment: CDR1 GTSNPN and CDR2 SVGIG (reference sequence). This CDR3 reads CACSQDQRTEAFF. CDR3 coding DNA: TGTGCCTGCTCTCAAGATCAGAGGACTGAAGCTTTCTTT.

V usage is TRBV10-3 and J usage is TRBJ2-1; 10 positions match TRBD2. The CDR3 has 16 residues. Germline lookup yields CDR1 ENHRY and CDR2 SYGVKD. V lost 6 bases, J lost 4 bases, and 9 bases stayed unmatched. The DNA of the CDR3 is TGTGCCATCAGCGACCCCCCTAGCGGGGGATACAATGAGCAGTTCTTC. It yields the protein CAISDPPSGGYNEQFF.

The CDR3 DNA is TGCGCCAGCAGCTTGGATCCAGGGAATCAGCCCCAGCATTTT. It yields the protein CASSLDPGNQPQHF. The chain recombines TRBV5-1 with TRBJ1-5; D is possibly TRBD1 (5 bases). The V gene's germline CDR1 is SGHRS and CDR2 YFSETQ. This CDR3 is built from 14 residues. V gave up 0 bases and J gave up 4 bases, with 8 bases separating them.